This paragraph covers one T cell receptor (beta chain) sequence. The antigen this receptor binds is unknown. No much larger clonotype is one base removed from it; base qualities were not supplied. Collaborating institutions collected whole blood in K2EDTA tubes following their own protocols. For TCRbeta analysis, collaborator samples were shipped as frozen whole blood, as isolated PBMCs, or as DNA extracted from either sample type. The data derive from a study of blood T cell repertoires in COVID-19 (dated by TCRdb to 2019 to 2021). Looking at the study overall: The collaborator samples originated in the United States, Italy and Spain and spanned the acute and convalescent phases of COVID-19. The material from the prospective study consisted of cDNA or gDNA derived from T cells, B-cell-depleted T cells, or PBMCs. Deeply sampled blood TCRbeta repertoires from subjects exposed to, actively infected with, or recovered from COVID-19 were included in the dataset. The samples were drawn from the first 160 participants of the ongoing ImmuneRACE study and from 1,200 or so subjects provided by 6 global collaborators. The repertoires were made available in a free public database intended to serve as a resource for research on the immune response to SARS-CoV-2. Where available, HLA class I and class II types were obtained from metadata supplied by the sample provider rather than from assay-based typing. A de-identified subject ID, COVID-19 status, age in years and sex were almost always included in the sample metadata. General conclusions and limits of the study: The amount of clinical and demographic metadata varied by source and participant and was provided uncurated.

The CDR3 numbers 15 residues from cysteine through phenylalanine. The sequence is cut down to CDR3 DNA, 45 bases in frame from base 1. As encoded in the germline V gene, CDR1 is SGHTA while CDR2 is FQGNSA. V was cut back by 0 bases and J by 7 bases, leaving a gap of 12 bases between them. TCRbeta CDR3 regions were amplified from genomic DNA by means of the immunoSEQ Assay, a bias-controlled multiplex PCR. On the authors' methods: Within the assay, amplification of reference gene primers was used to estimate how many nucleated cells each sample contained. To quantify the absolute abundance of each unique TCRbeta CDR3 rearrangement, sequence reads were collapsed and filtered. For each sample, productive Simpson clonality was calculated as the square root of Simpson's diversity index over productive rearrangements. TCRdb stores this immuneACCESS table with in-frame sequences only. Part of the clones is absent; in the studies checked, under half of the shortfall reflects unresolved V genes, and no reason is known for the rest. The DNA was the basis for D and trimming; V, J and clone size are from that table. The sample yields about 25,000 clones; around 86% were counted once. In total, the top ten clones hold roughly three fifths of the sample.

The clonotype comes from an elderly woman with acute or convalescent COVID-19. The specimen was peripheral blood. The chain links TRBV7-2 with TRBJ2-2; TRBD2 might be the D gene, on 6 matching bases. The CDR3 has the sequence CASSLAGGDYGELFF. The DNA sequence reads TGTGCCAGCAGCTTAGCCGGGGGTGATTACGGGGAGCTGTTTTTT.